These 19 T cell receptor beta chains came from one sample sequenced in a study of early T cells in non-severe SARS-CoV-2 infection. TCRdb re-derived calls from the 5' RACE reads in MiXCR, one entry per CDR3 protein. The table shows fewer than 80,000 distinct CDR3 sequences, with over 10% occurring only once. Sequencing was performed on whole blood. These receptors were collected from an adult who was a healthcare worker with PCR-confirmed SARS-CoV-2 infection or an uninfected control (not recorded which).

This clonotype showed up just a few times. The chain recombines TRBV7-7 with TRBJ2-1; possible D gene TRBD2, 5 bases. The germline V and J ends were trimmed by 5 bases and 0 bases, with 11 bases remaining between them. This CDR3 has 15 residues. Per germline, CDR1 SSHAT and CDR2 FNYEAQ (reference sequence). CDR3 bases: TGTGCCAGCAGCCCAGCGGTGAGCTCCTACAATGAGCAGTTCTTC. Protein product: CASSPAVSSYNEQFF.

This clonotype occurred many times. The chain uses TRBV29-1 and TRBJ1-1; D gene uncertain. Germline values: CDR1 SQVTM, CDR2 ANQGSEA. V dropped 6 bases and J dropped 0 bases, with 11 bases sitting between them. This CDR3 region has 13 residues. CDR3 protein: CSVTGRMNTEAFF. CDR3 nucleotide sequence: TGCAGCGTGACCGGACGAATGAACACTGAAGCTTTCTTT. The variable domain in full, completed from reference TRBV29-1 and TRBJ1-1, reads SAVISQKPSRDICQRGTSLTIQCQVDSQVTMMFWYRQQPGQSLTLIATANQGSEATYESGFVIDKFPISRPNLTFSTLTVSNMSPEDSSIYLCSVTGRMNTEAFFGQGTRLTVV.

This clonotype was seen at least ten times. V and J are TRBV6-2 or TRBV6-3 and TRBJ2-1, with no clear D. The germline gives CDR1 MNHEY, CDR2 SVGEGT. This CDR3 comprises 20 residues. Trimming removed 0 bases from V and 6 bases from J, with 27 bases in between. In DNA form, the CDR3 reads TGTGCCAGCAGTTACTCGCTTCGTCCGAGCGCGGAACGAGTTTTCAATGAGCAGTTCTTC. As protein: CASSYSLRPSAERVFNEQFF.

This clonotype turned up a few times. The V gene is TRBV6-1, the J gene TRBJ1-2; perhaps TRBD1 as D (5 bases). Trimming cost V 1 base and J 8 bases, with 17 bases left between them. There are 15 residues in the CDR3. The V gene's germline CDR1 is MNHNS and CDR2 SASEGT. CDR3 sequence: CASSEVPGRSGGYTF. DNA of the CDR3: TGTGCCAGCAGTGAAGTTCCGGGACGGTCGGGAGGCTACACCTTC.

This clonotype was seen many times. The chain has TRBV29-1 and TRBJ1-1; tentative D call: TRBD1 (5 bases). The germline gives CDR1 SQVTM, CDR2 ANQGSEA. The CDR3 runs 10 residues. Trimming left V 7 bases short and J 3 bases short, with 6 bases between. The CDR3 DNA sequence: TGCAGCGCGGGACACACTGAAGCTTTCTTT. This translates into CSAGHTEAFF.

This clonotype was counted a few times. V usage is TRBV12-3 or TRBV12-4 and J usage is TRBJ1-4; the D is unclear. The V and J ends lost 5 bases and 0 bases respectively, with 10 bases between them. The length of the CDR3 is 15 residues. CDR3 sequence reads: CASSTTSSTNEKLFF. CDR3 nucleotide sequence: TGTGCCAGCAGTACTACAAGCTCAACTAATGAAAAACTGTTTTTT.

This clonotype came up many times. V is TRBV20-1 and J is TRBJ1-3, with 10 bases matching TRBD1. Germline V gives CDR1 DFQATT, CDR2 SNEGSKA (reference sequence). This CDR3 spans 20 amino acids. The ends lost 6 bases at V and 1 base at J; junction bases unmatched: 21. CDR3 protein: CSAVPPGQGHLCPSGNTIYF. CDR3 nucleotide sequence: TGCAGTGCCGTTCCCCCGGGACAGGGGCATCTCTGCCCTTCTGGAAACACCATATATTTT.

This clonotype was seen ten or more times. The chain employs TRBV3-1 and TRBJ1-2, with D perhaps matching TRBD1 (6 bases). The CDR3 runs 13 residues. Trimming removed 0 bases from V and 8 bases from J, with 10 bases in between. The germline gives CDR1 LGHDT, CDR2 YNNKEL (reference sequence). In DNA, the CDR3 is TGTGCCAGCAGCCAAGATCGGACAGCCGGCTACACCTTC. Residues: CASSQDRTAGYTF.

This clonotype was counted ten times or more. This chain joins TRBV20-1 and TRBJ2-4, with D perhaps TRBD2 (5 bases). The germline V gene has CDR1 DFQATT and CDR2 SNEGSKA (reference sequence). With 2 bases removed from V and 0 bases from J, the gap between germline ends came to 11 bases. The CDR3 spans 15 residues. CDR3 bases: TGCAGTGCTAGATCCGGGGTGCTAGCCAAAAACATTCAGTACTTC. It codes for CSARSGVLAKNIQYF.

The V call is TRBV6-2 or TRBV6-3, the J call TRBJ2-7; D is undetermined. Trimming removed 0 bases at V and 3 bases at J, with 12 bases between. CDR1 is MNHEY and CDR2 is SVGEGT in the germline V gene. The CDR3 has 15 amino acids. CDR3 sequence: CASSYSQLGVYEQYF. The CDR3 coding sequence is TGTGCCAGCAGTTACTCTCAGTTAGGTGTCTACGAGCAGTACTTC.

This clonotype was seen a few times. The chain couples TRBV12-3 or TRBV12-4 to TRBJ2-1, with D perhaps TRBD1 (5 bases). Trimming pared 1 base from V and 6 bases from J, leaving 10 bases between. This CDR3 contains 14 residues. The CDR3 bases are TGTGCCAGCAGTTTAGGGCAGGGCTTCAATGAGCAGTTCTTC. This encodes CASSLGQGFNEQFF.

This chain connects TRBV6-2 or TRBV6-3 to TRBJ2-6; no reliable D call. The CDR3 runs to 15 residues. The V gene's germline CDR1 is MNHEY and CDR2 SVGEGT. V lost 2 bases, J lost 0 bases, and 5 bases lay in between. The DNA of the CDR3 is TGTGCCAGCAGTTACGCGCGCTCTGGGGCCAACGTCCTGACTTTC. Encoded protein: CASSYARSGANVLTF.

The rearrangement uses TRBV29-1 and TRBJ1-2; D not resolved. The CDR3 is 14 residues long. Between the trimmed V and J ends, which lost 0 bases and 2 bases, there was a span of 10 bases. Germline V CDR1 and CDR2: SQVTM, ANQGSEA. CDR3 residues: CSVEEDIWNYGYTF. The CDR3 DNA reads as TGCAGCGTTGAAGAAGACATCTGGAACTATGGCTACACCTTC.

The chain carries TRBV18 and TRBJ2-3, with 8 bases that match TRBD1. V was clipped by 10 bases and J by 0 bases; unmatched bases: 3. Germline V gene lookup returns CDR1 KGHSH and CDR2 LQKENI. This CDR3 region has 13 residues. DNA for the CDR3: TGTGCCACAAGACAGGGGAGCACAGATACGCAGTATTTT. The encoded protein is CATRQGSTDTQYF.

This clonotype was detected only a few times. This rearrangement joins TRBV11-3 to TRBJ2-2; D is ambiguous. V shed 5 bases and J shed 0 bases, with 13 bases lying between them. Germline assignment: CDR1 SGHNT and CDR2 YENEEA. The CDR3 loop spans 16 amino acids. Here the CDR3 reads CASSTRRVSNTGELFF. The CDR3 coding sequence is TGTGCCAGCAGCACCCGAAGAGTATCGAACACCGGGGAGCTGTTTTTT.

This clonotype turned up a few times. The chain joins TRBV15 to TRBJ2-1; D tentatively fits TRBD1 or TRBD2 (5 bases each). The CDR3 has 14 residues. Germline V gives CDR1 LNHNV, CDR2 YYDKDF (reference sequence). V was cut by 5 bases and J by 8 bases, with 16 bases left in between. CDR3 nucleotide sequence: TGTGCCACCAGCCCCCACCCGAGGGGAGATGAGCAGTTCTTC. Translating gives CATSPHPRGDEQFF. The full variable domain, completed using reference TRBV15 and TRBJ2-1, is DAMVIQNPRYQVTQFGKPVTLSCSQTLNHNVMYWYQQKSSQAPKLLFHYYDKDFNNEADTPDNFQSRRPNTSFCFLDIRSPGLGDTAMYLCATSPHPRGDEQFFGPGTRLTVL.

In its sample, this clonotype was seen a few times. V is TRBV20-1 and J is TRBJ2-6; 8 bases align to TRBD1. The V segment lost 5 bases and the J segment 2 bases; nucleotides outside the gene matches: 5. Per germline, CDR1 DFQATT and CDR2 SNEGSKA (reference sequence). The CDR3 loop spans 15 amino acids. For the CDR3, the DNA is TGCAGTGCTTGGACAGGGTCTGCTGGGGCCAACGTCCTGACTTTC. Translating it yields CSAWTGSAGANVLTF.

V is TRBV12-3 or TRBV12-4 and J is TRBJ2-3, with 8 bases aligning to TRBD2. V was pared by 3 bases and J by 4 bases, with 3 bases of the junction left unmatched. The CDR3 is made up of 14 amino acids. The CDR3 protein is CASSFSGIADTQYF. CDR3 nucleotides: TGTGCCAGCAGTTTTAGCGGGATTGCAGATACGCAGTATTTT.

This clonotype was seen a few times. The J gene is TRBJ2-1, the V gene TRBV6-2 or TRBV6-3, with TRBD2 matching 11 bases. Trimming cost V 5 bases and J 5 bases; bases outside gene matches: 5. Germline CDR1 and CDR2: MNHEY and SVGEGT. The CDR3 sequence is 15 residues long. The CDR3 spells CASSLAGGENNEQFF. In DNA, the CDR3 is TGTGCCAGCAGTCTAGCGGGAGGAGAAAACAATGAGCAGTTCTTC.